The next 23 T cell receptor beta chains were all read from a single sample in a study of shared T cell receptors in the human thymus. Some clones are missing from TCRdb's copy, which holds only in-frame ones; the method was immunoSEQ multiplex PCR. The table records about 710,000 clones, about 89% of them present only once. This sample also appeared in a second study, on human thymus T cells.

Source material: thymocytes. These receptors originate from a boy under two years old with a congenital heart defect.

CDR3 bases: TGCAGTGCAAAGGACAACTACGAGCAGTACTTC. It codes for CSAKDNYEQYF. The chain uses TRBV20-1 and TRBJ2-7, with D possibly being TRBD1 (5 bases). V lost 6 bases and J lost 3, with 9 bases in between. The CDR3 covers 11 residues. The germline V gene encodes CDR1 DFQATT and CDR2 SNEGSKA (reference sequence).

The chain is built from TRBV11-2 and TRBJ2-7, with TRBD1 identical over 7 bases. V was pared by 5 bases and J by 0 bases, with 13 bases of the junction left unmatched. Per the germline V gene, CDR1 is SGHAT and CDR2 is FQNNGV. This CDR3 spans 17 amino acids. The CDR3 DNA reads TGTGCCAGCAGCCTAACAAATCGACAGGGCTCCTCCTACGAGCAGTACTTC. This encodes CASSLTNRQGSSYEQYF.

The V call is TRBV5-4, the J call TRBJ2-5; D uncertain. CDR1 and CDR2 from the germline V gene are SGHNT and YYREEE (reference sequence). CDR3 length: 15 amino acids. V was pared by 6 bases and J by 5 bases, with 20 bases between. CDR3 sequence reads: CASTPSRSPRETQYF. DNA of the CDR3: TGTGCCAGCACTCCGAGCAGGTCACCTCGGGAGACCCAGTACTTC.

This chain connects TRBV19 to TRBJ2-1; 10 bases are a match to TRBD2. The CDR3 spans 18 residues. The V segment lost 4 bases and the J segment 5 bases; nucleotides outside the gene matches: 14. Germline V lookup: CDR1 LNHDA, CDR2 SQIVND (reference sequence). CDR3 bases: TGTGCCAGTAGTACCTACCCCTTTAGCGGGAGGCTAAACAATGAGCAGTTCTTC. It yields the protein CASSTYPFSGRLNNEQFF.

The genes are TRBV19 and TRBJ1-5, with 9 positions matching TRBD1. Germline CDR1 and CDR2: LNHDA and SQIVND (reference sequence). This CDR3 has 15 amino acids. With V trimmed by 3 bases and J by 6 bases, 6 bases remained unmatched. Here the CDR3 reads CASSIRGQGSQPQHF. The CDR3 bases are TGTGCCAGTAGTATTAGGGGACAGGGCAGTCAGCCCCAGCATTTT. Looking up the rest from reference TRBV19 and TRBJ1-5 gives the full variable domain: DGGITQSPKYLFRKEGQNVTLSCEQNLNHDAMYWYRQDPGQGLRLIYYSQIVNDFQKGDIAEGYSVSREKKESFPLTVTSAQKNPTAFYLCASSIRGQGSQPQHFGDGTRLSIL.

V gene TRBV28 combines with J gene TRBJ1-5; tentatively, D is TRBD1 (6 bases). This CDR3 is built from 16 residues. Germline lookup yields CDR1 MDHEN and CDR2 SYDVKM. Between the trimmed V and J ends, which lost 2 bases and 7 bases, there was a span of 18 bases. This CDR3 reads CASSLNPPGAGQPQHF. CDR3 nucleotide sequence: TGTGCCAGCAGTTTAAACCCCCCAGGGGCCGGGCAGCCCCAGCATTTT.

This chain connects TRBV28 to TRBJ2-3; TRBD1 matches 7 bases. The germline CDR1 and CDR2 sequences are MDHEN and SYDVKM. Trimming took 2 bases from V and 3 from J; bases not matched to a gene: 8. This CDR3 has 16 residues. CDR3 in amino acids: CASSLKSDRQTDTQYF. The CDR3 region has the DNA TGTGCCAGCAGTTTAAAATCGGACAGGCAGACAGATACGCAGTATTTT.

The chain joins TRBV7-2 to TRBJ2-2; TRBD2 agrees at 10 bases. CDR3 size: 17 residues. The ends lost 5 bases at V and 0 bases at J; junction bases unmatched: 6. From germline, CDR1 is SGHTA and CDR2 FQGNSA. The CDR3 is CASSKESGRANTGELFF. In DNA, the CDR3 is TGTGCCAGCAGCAAAGAGAGCGGGAGGGCGAACACCGGGGAGCTGTTTTTT.

In DNA, the CDR3 is TGCGCCAGCAGCCCAAGCGGGAGGAGGACCTACAATGAGCAGTTCTTC. This codes for CASSPSGRRTYNEQFF. The chain is built from TRBV5-1 and TRBJ2-1, with 9 bases aligning to TRBD2. The CDR3 totals 16 residues. The V gene end was trimmed by 4 bases and the J gene end by 2 bases; junction bases not matched to a gene: 7. Germline V gene sequence: CDR1 SGHRS, CDR2 YFSETQ.

Details on this clone: Germline and junction disagree at one end, which may indicate a read error. At the DNA level, this CDR3 is encoded by other sequences in the same sample as well. The V gene is TRBV19, the J gene TRBJ1-6, with 7 bases that match TRBD1. CDR1 is LNHDA, CDR2 SQIVND, per germline (reference sequence). The CDR3 extends over 15 amino acids. The CDR3 bases are TGTGCCAGTGCTATTCGGGACAGCAAAGATTCCCCCCTCCACTTT. It specifies CASAIRDSKDSPLHF.

The chain carries TRBV27 and TRBJ2-7; 14 bases fit TRBD2. Germline loops: CDR1 MNHEY, CDR2 SMNVEV (reference sequence). The CDR3 has 20 amino acids. The J segment lost 3 bases and the V segment lost 8 bases, leaving 21 bases of the junction unmatched. The CDR3 DNA reads as TGTGCCAGCCGTCCCACCCGGACTAGCGGGGGGAGTTCCATAATCTACGAGCAGTACTTC. This codes for CASRPTRTSGGSSIIYEQYF.

V gene TRBV5-1 combines with J gene TRBJ2-1, with D uncertain. Trimming removed 0 bases at V and 0 bases at J, with 10 bases between. The CDR3 is made up of 16 amino acids. Germline V gene data show CDR1 as SGHRS and CDR2 as YFSETQ. Here the CDR3 reads CASSLDGSLSYNEQFF. In DNA, the CDR3 is TGCGCCAGCAGCTTGGACGGTTCTCTCTCCTACAATGAGCAGTTCTTC.

The rearrangement links TRBV27 to TRBJ2-4; 11 bases align to TRBD2. Germline V CDR1 and CDR2: MNHEY, SMNVEV (reference sequence). The CDR3 sequence is 17 residues long. V shed 6 bases, J shed 1 base, and the junction held 8 bases outside the gene matches. The CDR3 DNA is TGTGCCAGCAGGCAGACTAGCGGGGTTCTGGCCAAAAACATTCAGTACTTC. Protein product: CASRQTSGVLAKNIQYF.

The chain combines TRBV10-3 with TRBJ2-7, with TRBD1 matching over 11 bases. Germline CDR1 ENHRY, CDR2 SYGVKD. J lost 6 bases, V lost 8 bases, and 6 bases had no gene match. The length of the CDR3 is 13 residues. The CDR3 reads CAIGTGGGSEQYF. The CDR3 DNA follows: TGTGCCATCGGGACAGGGGGAGGTAGCGAGCAGTACTTC.

The chain combines TRBV19 with TRBJ2-1, with a weak D call TRBD1 (6 bases). Per the germline V gene, CDR1 is LNHDA and CDR2 is SQIVND (reference sequence). CDR3 size: 14 residues. V was cut by 3 bases and J by 7 bases, with 13 bases left in between. The CDR3 DNA reads TGTGCCAGTAGTATCGGACAGCCAGTTAATGAGCAGTTCTTC. Its protein is CASSIGQPVNEQFF.

The V call is TRBV19, the J call TRBJ2-7; 13 bases align to TRBD2. J was trimmed by 3 bases and V by 4 bases; bases with no gene match: 9. The germline CDR1 and CDR2 sequences are LNHDA and SQIVND (reference sequence). The CDR3 spans 17 residues. Here the CDR3 DNA reads TGTGCCAGTAGTACACTTCCCGGGACTAGCGGGGTCTACGAGCAGTACTTC. Protein: CASSTLPGTSGVYEQYF.

The chain couples TRBV7-9 to TRBJ1-4; D uncertain. V gave up 3 bases and J gave up 3 bases, with 8 bases separating them. Germline V lookup: CDR1 SEHNR, CDR2 FQNEAQ (reference sequence). The CDR3 is made up of 14 amino acids. The CDR3 protein is CASSFTQANEKLFF. The DNA of the CDR3 is TGTGCCAGCAGCTTCACCCAGGCTAATGAAAAACTGTTTTTT.

The genes are TRBV7-8 and TRBJ1-1, with a possible D match to TRBD1 (5 bases). Germline lookup yields CDR1 SGHVS and CDR2 FQNEAQ. Trimming stripped 5 bases from V and 6 bases from J, with 16 bases between. The CDR3 loop spans 14 amino acids. CDR3 loop: CASSGFDRSAEAFF. Written as DNA, the CDR3 is TGTGCCAGCAGCGGCTTTGACAGAAGTGCTGAAGCTTTCTTT.

Notes on this clone: An end of the junction differs from the germline gene, which may be a read error. This same CDR3 is encoded by further DNA sequences in the sample. The rearrangement links TRBV14 to TRBJ1-6; tentatively, D is TRBD1 (6 bases). The germline V gene has CDR1 SGHDN and CDR2 FVKESK. The CDR3 totals 14 residues. The CDR3 here is CASSSDSFNSPLHF. CDR3 in DNA: TGTGCCAGCAGTTCGGACAGTTTTAATTCCCCCCTCCACTTT.

The V call is TRBV27, the J call TRBJ2-7, with TRBD2 identical over 8 bases. CDR3 length: 16 amino acids. The V gene's germline CDR1 is MNHEY and CDR2 SMNVEV (reference sequence). The V and J ends lost 6 bases and 1 base, in that order; junction bases with no gene match: 11. In nucleotides, the CDR3 is TGTGCCAGCAGGGGACCCGAGCGGGAGCAATCCTACGAGCAGTACTTC. It encodes CASRGPEREQSYEQYF.

The table lists this clone with a few counts. Other DNA sequences in the same sample also yield this CDR3. Here the CDR3 reads CASSLGQGAGELFF. CDR3 sequence (DNA): TGCGCCAGCAGCTTGGGACAGGGGGCCGGGGAGCTGTTTTTT. The J gene is TRBJ2-2, the V gene TRBV5-1; the match to TRBD1 covers 9 bases. This CDR3 has 14 residues. Germline V gene lookup returns CDR1 SGHRS and CDR2 YFSETQ. V was clipped by 0 bases and J by 6 bases; unmatched bases: 0.

This sequence joins TRBV28 and TRBJ2-1; 7 bases match TRBD1. V shed 5 bases and J 3 bases; nucleotides not matched to a gene: 4. CDR1 is MDHEN and CDR2 is SYDVKM in the germline V gene. This CDR3 region has 14 residues. In nucleotides, the CDR3 is TGTGCCAGCAGTGCGAGGGGGCGCTACAATGAGCAGTTCTTC. Translation gives CASSARGRYNEQFF.

This clone was counted a single time. The chain joins TRBV10-2 to TRBJ2-5, with 7 nucleotides matching TRBD1. The DNA end lines up better with TRBJ2-7; the J call may be wrong. The V gene's germline CDR1 is WSHSY and CDR2 SAAADI. The CDR3 has 16 residues. In DNA, the CDR3 is TGCGCCAGCAGTCCTTTTTCGGGACAGCGTTTGGACGAGCAGTACTTC. Amino acids: CASSPFSGQRLDEQYF.